The 7 T cell receptor beta chains below were found in one sample sequenced in a study of blood T cell repertoires in COVID-19. Sequenced by immunoSEQ multiplex PCR; TCRdb stores in-frame clones only, minus some. The sample has under 350,000 clones; more than 85% are singletons. Sequencing input: peripheral blood. Receptors originate from a man aged 35 to 55 with acute or convalescent COVID-19.

The sample holds one count of this clone. This chain joins TRBV19 and TRBJ1-1; D is uncertain. This CDR3 is 15 amino acids long. V dropped 3 bases and J dropped 0 bases, with 11 bases sitting between them. Germline V gives CDR1 LNHDA, CDR2 SQIVND (reference sequence). In nucleotides, the CDR3 is TGTGCCAGTAGTATTACCCCGAGGTTGAACACTGAAGCTTTCTTT. It translates to CASSITPRLNTEAFF.

The gene calls are TRBV24-1 and TRBJ2-2, with 10 bases lining up with TRBD1. CDR1 and CDR2 (germline): KGHDR, SFDVKD. Losses at the gene ends were 5 bases for V and 1 base for J; bases not matched to a gene: 3. The CDR3 has 16 amino acids. Here the CDR3 reads CATSGGTGENTGELFF. The CDR3 DNA follows: TGTGCCACCAGTGGTGGGACAGGGGAGAACACCGGGGAGCTGTTTTTT.

V usage is TRBV5-6 and J usage is TRBJ2-2, with D unclear. Germline V CDR1 and CDR2: SGHDT, YYEEEE. The CDR3 runs 14 residues. The ends were cut back, 4 bases at V and 0 bases at J, with 7 bases in the middle. The CDR3 DNA follows: TGTGCCAGCAGCCCCTTCTCGAACACCGGGGAGCTGTTTTTT. Translation gives CASSPFSNTGELFF.

CDR3 sequence reads: CASSLGPGAYGYTF. In DNA form, the CDR3 reads TGTGCCAGCAGCTTAGGGCCAGGGGCATATGGCTACACCTTC. The chain uses TRBV11-2 and TRBJ1-2; TRBD1 might be the D (6 bases). Germline V CDR1 and CDR2: SGHAT, FQNNGV. The V end was cut by 1 base, the J end by 5 bases, with 11 bases between. The CDR3 runs to 14 residues.

The rearrangement links TRBV2 to TRBJ1-5; D remains unclear. Germline assignment: CDR1 SNHLY and CDR2 FYNNEI. CDR3 size: 15 residues. Trimming shortened V by 5 bases and J by 1 base, and 12 bases separated the two germline ends. The CDR3 region has the DNA TGTGCCAGCAGTTACGAAGGCAGGAGCAATCAGCCCCAGCATTTT. It codes for CASSYEGRSNQPQHF.

Of note for this clone: This specimen includes other DNA sequences encoding the same CDR3. The chain combines TRBV5-1 with TRBJ2-3; tentative D call: TRBD2 (6 bases). The CDR3 runs 14 residues. Germline V gene data show CDR1 as SGHRS and CDR2 as YFSETQ. With 2 bases removed from V and 4 bases from J, the gap between germline ends came to 11 bases. The CDR3 DNA reads as TGCGCCAGCAGCTTAGGGACTGGGGCAGATACGCAGTATTTT. This encodes CASSLGTGADTQYF. Full variable domain (remainder filled in from reference TRBV5-1 and TRBJ2-3): KAGVTQTPRYLIKTRGQQVTLSCSPISGHRSVSWYQQTPGQGLQFLFEYFSETQRNKGNFPGRFSGRQFSNSRSEMNVSTLELGDSALYLCASSLGTGADTQYFGPGTRLTVL.

The V and J genes are TRBV6-1 and TRBJ1-5, with 7 bases fitting TRBD1. With 3 bases clipped from V and 1 base from J, the junction kept 6 bases outside the gene matches. The germline CDR1 and CDR2 sequences are MNHNS and SASEGT. The CDR3 runs 16 residues. Here the CDR3 reads CASSDLYRGSNQPQHF. The DNA of the CDR3 is TGTGCCAGCAGTGACCTCTACAGGGGAAGCAATCAGCCCCAGCATTTT.